This TCR beta chain was recorded in a study of cytomegalovirus exposure and HLA in healthy donors. Unmatched junction bases numbered 21, after V lost 4 bases and J lost 6 bases. The CDR3 runs 19 residues. CDR1 and CDR2 from the germline V gene are SGHTS and YDEGEE. Method: immunoSEQ multiplex PCR; TCRdb's copy keeps in-frame clones and lacks some. The table lists around 140,000 clones, 85% to 95% of them singletons. The study drew the donors from its roughly 120-subject validation cohort, separate from the approximately 690-subject first cohort. Overall study findings and caveats: As was reported, the classifier diagnosed cytomegalovirus status with high specificity and sensitivity.

Comments on this clone: Its specificity is unknown.

The sequenced material came from PBMCs. This sequence originates from a young man in good health and CMV-seropositive. The chain combines TRBV5-8 with TRBJ1-2; 10 bases map to TRBD1. CDR3 bases: TGTGCCAGCAGCATCAGTTTCCGGGACAGGGGAGTAGTTGGGGATGGCTACACCTTC. This translates into CASSISFRDRGVVGDGYTF. Full variable domain (remainder filled in from reference TRBV5-8 and TRBJ1-2): EAGVTQSPTHLIKTRGQQATLRCSPISGHTSVYWYQQALGLGLQFLLWYDEGEERNRGNFPPRFSGRQFPNYSSELNVNALELEDSALYLCASSISFRDRGVVGDGYTFGSGTRLTVV.